This T cell receptor beta chain was found in a study of T cell clusters in autoimmune cytopenias (dated by TCRdb to about 2019). With regard to the full study: Of the 40 or so healthy donor controls, over 20 were female, and the group had a mean age of roughly 50 years and a median age of roughly 63 years. Autoimmune hepatitis repertoires were compared against 20 to 25 age- and sex-matched healthy donors. For primary cytopenia, the controls were about two dozen age-matched healthy donors, and for secondary cytopenia, the controls were approximately 13 age-matched CLL patients. The goal of the study was to determine whether autoimmune cytopenia patients have a disease-specific immune repertoire signature that could serve as a blood-based biomarker. Peripheral blood TRB and IGH repertoires were sequenced in autoimmune cytopenia patients at active disease and during treatment follow-up, alongside healthy, CLL and autoimmune hepatitis controls. A median TRB sequencing depth of 50,000 to 60,000 reads per sample was reached, and a median of approximately 2,400 distinct TRB clonotypes per sample was obtained.

The germline V gene (reference sequence) yields LNHNV for CDR1 and YYDKDF for CDR2. The CDR3 has 13 amino acids, counting the end cysteine and phenylalanine. The entry carries no DNA sequence. For each sample, TRB amplification used approximately 230 ng of peripheral blood genomic DNA, equal to around 34,000 genome equivalents. General conclusions and limits of the study: GLIPH results suggested that primary autoimmune cytopenia patients were missing physiological T cell clusters, with over 45 clusters found only in healthy donors compared with more than 15 found only in patients. The T cell clusters were defined in silico only, and their functional role remained to be validated experimentally. The cluster-lack signature was not observed for secondary cytopenia versus CLL, as the signature was apparently masked by the dominant lymphoma-associated repertoire. TRB repertoire shifts, with less even repertoires in secondary cytopenia and CLL, mostly reflected lymphoma bias rather than autoimmunity. Healthy donors had almost three times as many exclusive TRB clusters as active autoimmune hepatitis patients, a finding consistent with an autoimmunity-wide signature.

Comments on this clonotype: Its binding antigen is unknown.

TRB rearrangements were amplified by multiplex PCR using a touch-down protocol with TRB-A and TRB-B primer pools mixed in one tube. Illumina adapters and sample indices were attached to the amplicons through two consecutive PCR reactions using Phusion HS II polymerase. The amplicons were gel-purified using the NucleoSpin Gel and PCR Clean-up kit, after which quantification was performed by Qubit and quality was checked on an Agilent 2100 Bioanalyzer. Sequencing of the libraries was done on an Illumina MiSeq with 600-cycle, single-indexed, paired-end runs. The original pipeline was this. MiXCR version 2.1.12 with the default MiXCR reference library was used to align and assemble TRB reads. Each unique CDR3 nucleotide sequence defined a clone, and only productive sequences with at least two reads were analysed. Repertoire diversity was assessed with alpha-parameterized diversity profiles (alpha 0 to 5), including the Shannon (alpha 1) and Simpson (alpha 2) indices, which were computed with an R script. Combinatorial TRB VJ usage was computed with the tcR package and compared between cohorts by principal component analysis with ade4. GLIPH was used to cluster TCRbeta CDR3s in pairs of cohorts matched for age and read depth, and a Wilcoxon test was used to compare cluster frequencies. Once TCRdb had reprocessed the reads, it stored one entry per CDR3 protein sequence and supplied no DNA. TCRdb's processing, not the study's, gives the V and J calls here. The table of this sample itemizes roughly 5,200 distinct CDR3 sequences. The ten most abundant clones make up around 35% of the sample.

These same records also appear under a second study, on T cell repertoires in aging, cancer and after chemotherapy. As the second publication notes: Six donor age groups were covered, ranging from 30 or younger up to 70 or older, and each group contained at least three individuals. Control TCR repertoires from healthy donors were recorded across several months to years, and re-sampling revealed clear clonal overlap. The full dataset contained 9.1 million or so TCR reads. Compared with age-matched healthy donors, untreated patients with either hematological or solid cancers had significantly lower TCR diversity in the blood along with higher clonality. In healthy donors, the decline in TCR diversity with age was mainly explained by loss of richness, whereas in cancer patients loss of evenness was also found to contribute. An increase in median generation probability over the chemotherapy interval was observed in both cancer cohorts, suggesting that the repertoire was reconstituted through rebound thymic output. It was noted by the authors that conclusions about immunological memory after chemotherapy cannot be drawn from the repertoire data. To look at immunoaging and at how T cells reconstitute after chemotherapy, the study profiled TCR beta repertoires in peripheral blood from both healthy donors and cancer patients. The cohort comprised 200 to 250 cancer patients, roughly 90 with hematological and fewer than 140 with solid cancers, plus 95 healthy donors as a reference group. MiXCR versions 2.12 and 3.0.5 were used to process TRB sequences. The repertoire metrics were Shannon diversity, evenness, clonality (defined as one minus evenness), and alpha-parameterized diversity profiles covering alpha 0 to 5. Generation probabilities of clones in paired pre- and post-chemotherapy samples were computed with the IGoR algorithm.

The sequence joins TRBV15 to TRBJ2-5. The receptor comes from a human donor in good health. Sequences were obtained from peripheral blood. Here the CDR3 is given as CATSRDYQGTQYF. The entire variable domain, with the stretches around the CDR3 drawn from the reference TRBV15 and TRBJ2-5 proteins, is DAMVIQNPRYQVTQFGKPVTLSCSQTLNHNVMYWYQQKSSQAPKLLFHYYDKDFNNEADTPDNFQSRRPNTSFCFLDIRSPGLGDTAMYLCATSRDYQGTQYFGPGTRLLVL.